This T cell receptor beta chain was sequenced during a study of OX40 agonist ivuxolimab in advanced cancers. The CDR3 runs to 16 residues. Germline CDR1 and CDR2: SNHLY and FYNNEI. J gave up 2 bases and V 2 bases, and 6 bases lay outside the gene matches. Broader study findings: Antigen targets of the expanded peripheral T cells went undetermined. Also showing low normalized T-cell clonal expansion were some of the nonresponders.

Comment on this clone: Its antigen remains unidentified.

The table came from immunoSEQ multiplex PCR; TCRdb's copy has only in-frame clones and leaves some out. The data show 30,000 to 45,000 clones, approximately 87% seen once. This chain joins TRBV2 and TRBJ1-2; TRBD1 aligns across 9 bases. The sequences come from CD4+ or CD8+ T cells sorted from blood, collected in a trial of the OX40 agonist ivuxolimab. This TCR came from an adult with an advanced solid tumor such as melanoma, head and neck, liver or kidney cancer. In DNA, the CDR3 is TGTGCCAGCAGTGAATTTGGGACAGGGACAAACTATGGCTACACCTTC. Its translation: CASSEFGTGTNYGYTF.